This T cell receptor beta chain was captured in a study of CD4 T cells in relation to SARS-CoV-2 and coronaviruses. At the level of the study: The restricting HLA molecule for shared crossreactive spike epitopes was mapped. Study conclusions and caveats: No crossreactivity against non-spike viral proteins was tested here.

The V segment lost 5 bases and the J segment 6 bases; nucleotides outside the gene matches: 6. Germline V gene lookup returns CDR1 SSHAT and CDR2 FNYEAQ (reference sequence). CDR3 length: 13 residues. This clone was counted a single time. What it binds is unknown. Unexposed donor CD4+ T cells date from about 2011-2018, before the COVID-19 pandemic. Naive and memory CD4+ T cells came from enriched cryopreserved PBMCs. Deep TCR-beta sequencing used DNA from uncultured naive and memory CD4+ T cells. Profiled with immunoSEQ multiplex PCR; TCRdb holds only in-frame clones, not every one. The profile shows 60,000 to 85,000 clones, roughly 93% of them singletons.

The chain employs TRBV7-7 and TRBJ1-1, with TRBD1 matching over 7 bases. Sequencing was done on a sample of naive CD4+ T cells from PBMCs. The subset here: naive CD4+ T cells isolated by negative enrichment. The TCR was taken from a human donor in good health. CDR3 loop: CASSVSRGAEAFF. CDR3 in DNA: TGTGCCAGCAGCGTGTCCAGGGGGGCTGAAGCTTTCTTT.